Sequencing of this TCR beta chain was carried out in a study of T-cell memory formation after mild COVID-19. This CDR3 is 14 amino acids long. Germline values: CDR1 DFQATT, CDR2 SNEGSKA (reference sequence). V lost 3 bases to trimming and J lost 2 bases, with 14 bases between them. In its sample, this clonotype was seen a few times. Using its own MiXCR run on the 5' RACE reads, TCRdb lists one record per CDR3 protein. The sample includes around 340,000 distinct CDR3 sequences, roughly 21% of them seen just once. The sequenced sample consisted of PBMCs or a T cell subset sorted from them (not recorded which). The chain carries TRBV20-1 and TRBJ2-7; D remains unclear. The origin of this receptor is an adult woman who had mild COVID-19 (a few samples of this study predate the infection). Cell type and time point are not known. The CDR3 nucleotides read TGCAGTGCTAGGAAACCGGGCCCTCCCTACGAGCAGTACTTC. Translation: CSARKPGPPYEQYF.